The sample holds many counts of the clone carrying this TCR beta chain. Its cognate antigen is unknown. This record belongs to a study of Graves' ophthalmopathy and Graves' hyperthyroidism. Study background: The collection of peripheral blood took place at initial diagnosis, before any treatment. Findings and caveats of the study: Blood was where most expanded thyroid clonotypes above 0.001 frequency also turned up.

The V gene's germline CDR1 is MNHNS and CDR2 SASEGT. The CDR3 sequence is 12 residues long. J gave up 7 bases and V 8 bases, and 3 bases lay outside the gene matches. Other autoimmune diseases, uncontrolled infections, pregnancy and lactation each led to patient exclusion. For repertoire sequencing, the TCR beta CDR3 regions were amplified from RNA transcripts. An initial RT-PCR round employing HTBI primers preceded a second-round multiplex PCR. TCRdb recomputed calls from the multiplex PCR reads with MiXCR, one row per CDR3 protein. The profile shows about 420,000 distinct CDR3 sequences, around 21% of them singletons.

The chain combines TRBV6-1 with TRBJ1-2, with 11 nucleotides matching TRBD1. Sequencing was performed on peripheral blood. This TCR was recovered from a woman aged 18-29 years with stable Graves' hyperthyroidism. The CDR3 loop is CASGQGAGGYTF. For the CDR3, the DNA is TGTGCCAGCGGACAGGGGGCGGGTGGCTACACCTTC.